Reported below is one T cell receptor beta chain. This entry belongs to a study of blood T cell repertoires in COVID-19. Assay used: immunoSEQ multiplex PCR; TCRdb lists only in-frame clones, some missing. The sample includes 200,000 or so clones, almost 90% of them seen just once. Germline V gives CDR1 KGHSY, CDR2 FQNENV. This CDR3 spans 16 amino acids. The ends were cut back, 2 bases at V and 3 bases at J, with 16 bases in the middle. The genes are TRBV16 and TRBJ1-2; no reliable D call. The origin of this receptor is a woman in her sixties with acute or convalescent COVID-19. The material sequenced was peripheral blood. CDR3 region: CASSQNAGRVYYGYTF. The CDR3 DNA follows: TGTGCCAGCAGCCAAAATGCGGGCCGCGTCTACTATGGCTACACCTTC.